This T cell receptor (beta chain) was recovered during a study of radiation and T cells in renal cell carcinoma. General observations from the study: From baseline, blood top tumor clonotypes peaked at 2 weeks post-radiation.

Profiled with immunoSEQ multiplex PCR; TCRdb holds only in-frame clones, not every one. The sample has around 45,000 clones; roughly four fifths are singletons. CDR3 length: 16 residues. In germline, CDR1 is LNHDA, CDR2 SQIVND (reference sequence). The V segment lost 5 bases and the J segment 1 base; nucleotides outside the gene matches: 5. Of note for this clone: Its antigen is as yet unknown.

Time point of the sample: blood 4 weeks post-SBRT, at nephrectomy. The treatment denotes: 15 Gy SBRT to primary tumor, nephrectomy 4 weeks later. Blood was sampled at baseline, 2 weeks and 4 weeks after SBRT. The TCR comes from a woman in her sixties or seventies with renal cell carcinoma. J is TRBJ1-5 and V is TRBV19, with TRBD1 matching 10 bases. The specimen was blood, collected from a patient whose treatment included radiotherapy and nephrectomy. The CDR3 spells CASSWDRGGSNQPQHF. CDR3 in DNA: TGTGCCAGTAGTTGGGACAGGGGAGGAAGCAATCAGCCCCAGCATTTT. The full variable domain, in which reference TRBV19 and TRBJ1-5 provide the parts outside the CDR3, is DGGITQSPKYLFRKEGQNVTLSCEQNLNHDAMYWYRQDPGQGLRLIYYSQIVNDFQKGDIAEGYSVSREKKESFPLTVTSAQKNPTAFYLCASSWDRGGSNQPQHFGDGTRLSIL.